One sample yielded the 30 T cell receptor beta chains listed below, sequenced in a study of CD8 T cells in ankylosing spondylitis. A single record per CDR3 protein comes from TCRdb applying MiXCR to the 5' RACE reads. The table shows 340,000 or so distinct CDR3 sequences, with 14% to 15% occurring only once. The sample was blood, either unsorted or a sorted T cell fraction (not recorded which). These receptors came from a male donor with ankylosing spondylitis or in good health (not recorded which).

The V call is TRBV20-1, the J call TRBJ2-1; a weak D match, TRBD1 (5 bases). From germline, CDR1 is DFQATT and CDR2 SNEGSKA (reference sequence). The V end lost 0 bases, the J end lost 9 bases, and 18 bases lay between the germline ends. The CDR3 sequence is 15 residues long. The CDR3 coding sequence is TGCAGTGCTAGAGAGGGAACTCCCGCCCAGGGTGAGCAGTTCTTC. It translates to CSAREGTPAQGEQFF.

This clonotype was picked up a small number of times. The rearrangement uses TRBV7-9 and TRBJ1-4, with a weak D call TRBD1 (5 bases). CDR1 is SEHNR and CDR2 is FQNEAQ in the germline V gene (reference sequence). The CDR3 sequence is 16 residues long. V lost 0 bases, J lost 2 bases, and 10 bases lay in between. DNA of the CDR3: TGTGCCAGCAGCTTAGCGAAGGGGTTCACTAATGAAAAACTGTTTTTT. The encoded protein is CASSLAKGFTNEKLFF.

This sequence joins TRBV25-1 and TRBJ2-7; 11 bases line up with TRBD1. This CDR3 spans 19 amino acids. With 11 bases clipped from V and 4 bases from J, the junction kept 25 bases outside the gene matches. Germline CDR1 and CDR2: MGHDK and SYGVNS. This CDR3 reads CAGFSRDRGVTPPWYEQYF. The CDR3 DNA is TGTGCCGGATTCTCCCGGGACAGGGGGGTTACCCCTCCCTGGTACGAGCAGTACTTC.

This clonotype has more than one count but fewer than ten. The CDR3 coding sequence is TGCGCCAGCAGTGTCGATGGTGGTGGAAACACCATATATTTT. Its protein is CASSVDGGGNTIYF. J is TRBJ1-3 and V is TRBV5-1; D not resolved. This CDR3 has 14 amino acids. The germline V gene encodes CDR1 SGHRS and CDR2 YFSETQ. Trimming took off 5 bases at V and 3 bases at J, with 12 bases between the two ends.

The gene calls are TRBV3-1 and TRBJ2-1, with D unclear. Germline V gene sequence: CDR1 LGHDT, CDR2 YNNKEL (reference sequence). V was trimmed by 4 bases and J by 5 bases, leaving 6 bases between them. The CDR3 length is 12 residues. CDR3 DNA: TGTGCCAGCAGCCTTCTTAACAATGAGCAGTTCTTC. This gives the protein CASSLLNNEQFF.

This clonotype was seen a few times. The chain couples TRBV29-1 to TRBJ2-1; 7 bases map to TRBD2. Germline CDR1 is SQVTM and CDR2 is ANQGSEA. After removal of 3 bases from V and 6 bases from J, the junction contained 8 bases not matched to a gene. The CDR3 sequence is 14 residues long. CDR3 in DNA: TGCAGCGTTGAGGGTTCGGGGGGACTCAATGAGCAGTTCTTC. It yields the protein CSVEGSGGLNEQFF.

The chain couples TRBV29-1 to TRBJ1-2; D may be TRBD1 (5 bases). V was shortened by 6 bases and J by 4 bases, with 21 bases between the two germline ends. The germline gives CDR1 SQVTM, CDR2 ANQGSEA. The CDR3 covers 15 residues. The CDR3 protein is CSVNTAGGASYGYTF. Written as DNA, the CDR3 is TGCAGCGTGAACACGGCGGGAGGGGCGAGCTATGGCTACACCTTC.

This clonotype showed up just a few times. The CDR3 DNA sequence: TGTGCCAGCAGTTTTTTGACAGGGGACCGGGACGAGCAGTACTTC. Its protein is CASSFLTGDRDEQYF. This rearrangement joins TRBV12-3 or TRBV12-4 to TRBJ2-7, with 8 bases lining up with TRBD1. V dropped 3 bases and J dropped 5; count of bases not matched to a gene: 9. CDR3 size: 15 residues.

Notes on this clonotype: One end of the junction varies from germline; a read error may be responsible. This chain uses TRBV5-1 with TRBJ2-5, with unresolved D. Germline values: CDR1 SGHRS, CDR2 YFSETQ. The CDR3 covers 15 residues. CDR3 residues: CASSFGQWLGETHYF. In DNA, the CDR3 is TGCGCCAGCAGCTTCGGGCAGTGGTTAGGTGAGACCCATTACTTC.

This clonotype was seen many times. This chain joins TRBV7-9 and TRBJ1-4; D is uncertain. V dropped 5 bases and J dropped 1 base, with 14 bases sitting between them. The CDR3 totals 16 residues. Looked up from germline, CDR1 is SEHNR and CDR2 is FQNEAQ (reference sequence). DNA for the CDR3: TGTGCCAGCAGCCCCTCGGGCCGACAAACTAATGAAAAACTGTTTTTT. Translating it yields CASSPSGRQTNEKLFF. The full variable domain, completed using reference TRBV7-9 and TRBJ1-4, is DTGVSQNPRHKITKRGQNVTFRCDPISEHNRLYWYRQTLGQGPEFLTYFQNEAQLEKSRLLSDRFSAERPKGSFSTLEIQRTEQGDSAMYLCASSPSGRQTNEKLFFGSGTQLSVL.

The J gene is TRBJ2-5, the V gene TRBV2; D tentatively fits TRBD1 or TRBD2 (6 bases each). Germline-derived CDR1 and CDR2 are SNHLY and FYNNEI. Trimming left V 7 bases short and J 1 base short, with 16 bases between. The CDR3 runs to 15 residues. The CDR3 reads CASIQAGRGQETQYF. The DNA of the CDR3 is TGTGCCAGCATTCAAGCGGGCAGGGGCCAAGAGACCCAGTACTTC.

Only one count was recorded for this clonotype. The V and J genes are TRBV6-5 and TRBJ2-5; D is undetermined. CDR1 is MNHEY, CDR2 SVGAGI, per germline. V dropped 4 bases and J dropped 3 bases, with 12 bases sitting between them. This CDR3 contains 14 residues. CDR3 bases: TGTGCCAGCAGTTTCCTCCCAGTGAAAGAGACCCAGTACTTC. It yields the protein CASSFLPVKETQYF.

Ten or more counts support this clonotype. The chain couples TRBV29-1 to TRBJ1-1; D is ambiguous. The germline V and J ends were trimmed by 7 bases and 1 base, with 13 bases remaining between them. Germline values: CDR1 SQVTM, CDR2 ANQGSEA. The CDR3 covers 13 residues. In DNA form, the CDR3 reads TGCAGCGCCCCCTCAGAGGGGAACACTGAAGCTTTCTTT. Its protein product is CSAPSEGNTEAFF.

This sequence joins TRBV6-1 and TRBJ2-3, with 9 nucleotides matching TRBD2. This CDR3 has 16 amino acids. The V and J ends lost 5 bases and 2 bases, in that order; junction bases with no gene match: 8. Germline loops: CDR1 MNHNS, CDR2 SASEGT. The CDR3 region is CASSRGGAGPTDTQYF. CDR3 DNA sequence: TGTGCCAGCAGTCGCGGGGGGGCGGGTCCCACAGATACGCAGTATTTT.

The CDR3 DNA follows: TGTGCCAGCAGTGCCGCATACAAATCCTACAATGAGCAGTTCTTC. Protein product: CASSAAYKSYNEQFF. The chain employs TRBV6-1 and TRBJ2-1; D is undetermined. This CDR3 has 15 residues. Trimming pared 4 bases from V and 1 base from J, leaving 11 bases between. CDR1 is MNHNS and CDR2 is SASEGT in the germline V gene.

The gene calls are TRBV29-1 and TRBJ2-3; 8 bases align to TRBD1. Germline loops: CDR1 SQVTM, CDR2 ANQGSEA. CDR3 length: 14 residues. The junction had 6 bases not matched to a gene; V was cut back by 6 bases and J by 1 base. CDR3 DNA: TGCAGCGTACGAGACAGGGGAGGCACAGATACGCAGTATTTT. Encoded protein: CSVRDRGGTDTQYF.

The chain uses TRBV20-1 and TRBJ2-1, with D possibly called TRBD1 or TRBD2 (5 bases each). CDR3 size: 12 residues. Per the germline V gene, CDR1 is DFQATT and CDR2 is SNEGSKA (reference sequence). Trimming removed 3 bases at V and 5 bases at J, with 8 bases between. Written as DNA, the CDR3 is TGCAGTGCTAGCGGGGCGGACAATGAGCAGTTCTTC. Amino acids: CSASGADNEQFF.

The chain is built from TRBV24-1 and TRBJ2-3; the D call may be TRBD1 or TRBD2 (5 bases each). CDR1 is KGHDR and CDR2 is SFDVKD in the germline V gene. Between the trimmed V and J ends, which lost 9 bases and 6 bases, there was a span of 18 bases. This CDR3 is 14 amino acids long. The CDR3 sequence is CATRAGQGADTQYF. DNA of the CDR3: TGTGCCACCCGAGCAGGGCAGGGAGCGGATACGCAGTATTTT.

The DNA of the CDR3 is TGTGCCACCAGAGTCAGAGGAGGCGGTCCGAATGAGCAGTTCTTC. It encodes CATRVRGGGPNEQFF. The chain has TRBV27 and TRBJ2-1, with a tentative D call TRBD2 (5 bases). The CDR3 spans 15 residues. V gave up 10 bases and J gave up 7 bases, with 23 bases separating them. CDR1 MNHEY and CDR2 SMNVEV come from the germline V gene (reference sequence).

This clonotype was seen many times. The chain joins TRBV18 to TRBJ1-1; no clear D gene. CDR1 KGHSH and CDR2 LQKENI come from the germline V gene. The V and J ends lost 3 bases and 2 bases respectively, with 7 bases between them. This CDR3 region has 13 residues. CDR3 region: CASSPKENTEAFF. CDR3 bases: TGTGCCAGCTCACCCAAAGAAAACACTGAAGCTTTCTTT.

This clonotype was seen a few times. This chain links TRBV6-1 with TRBJ1-5; a weak D match, TRBD1 (6 bases). The CDR3 sequence is 15 residues long. Germline V CDR1 and CDR2: MNHNS, SASEGT. Trimming shortened V by 0 bases and J by 7 bases, and 13 bases separated the two germline ends. In DNA, the CDR3 is TGTGCCAGCAGTGAAGCCGGGGGGCTTGGGCAGCCCCAGCATTTT. Protein product: CASSEAGGLGQPQHF.

This clonotype was seen only a few times. The rearrangement uses TRBV7-9 and TRBJ2-1; no firm D call. The CDR3 length is 16 residues. Trimming pared 7 bases from V and 7 bases from J, leaving 23 bases between. Germline values: CDR1 SEHNR, CDR2 FQNEAQ (reference sequence). The DNA of the CDR3 is TGTGCCAGCACCTCCCGCCCGAGTGGTTTTGGGAATGAGCAGTTCTTC. Translation gives CASTSRPSGFGNEQFF.

This clonotype was detected ten times or more. The chain joins TRBV10-2 to TRBJ2-2; 8 nucleotides line up with TRBD2. J gave up 5 bases and V 8 bases, and 10 bases lay outside the gene matches. CDR3 size: 15 residues. Germline CDR1 is WSHSY and CDR2 is SAAADI. CDR3 nucleotides: TGCGCCAGCTCAAAAGCGGGAGCTGAGACCGGGGAGCTGTTTTTT. Protein: CASSKAGAETGELFF.

The V call is TRBV6-1, the J call TRBJ2-1; TRBD1 agrees at 7 bases. In germline, CDR1 is MNHNS, CDR2 SASEGT. This CDR3 region has 16 residues. V lost 7 bases and J lost 0; bases outside the gene matches: 9. DNA of the CDR3: TGTGCCAGCAATCCTCAGACAGGGAGCTCCTACAATGAGCAGTTCTTC. Translated: CASNPQTGSSYNEQFF.

The V gene is TRBV9, the J gene TRBJ1-6; no firm D call. This CDR3 has 16 amino acids. Trimming took off 3 bases at V and 0 bases at J, with 10 bases between the two ends. Germline values: CDR1 SGDLS, CDR2 YYNGEE. CDR3 coding DNA: TGTGCCAGCAGCGCGACGGTTCGCTCCTATAATTCACCCCTCCACTTT. This encodes CASSATVRSYNSPLHF.

The chain uses TRBV10-1 and TRBJ2-1; 10 positions agree with TRBD2. Germline lookup yields CDR1 WNHNN and CDR2 SYGVQD (reference sequence). CDR3 length: 17 amino acids. V lost 9 bases to trimming and J lost 6 bases; unmatched junction nucleotides: 17. DNA of the CDR3: TGCGCCAGGGCCTCTACCCCCTCTAGCGGGAGCGGCAATGAGCAGTTCTTC. Its translation: CARASTPSSGSGNEQFF.

There are a few counts of this clonotype. The rearrangement links TRBV7-2 to TRBJ2-1; 7 bases align to TRBD2. The CDR3 is 13 amino acids. Unmatched junction bases numbered 5, after V lost 5 bases and J lost 7 bases. Germline CDR1 SGHTA, CDR2 FQGNSA. The CDR3 sequence: CASSAGLGNEQFF. The CDR3 nucleotides are TGTGCCAGCAGCGCAGGACTAGGAAATGAGCAGTTCTTC.

This sequence joins TRBV12-3 or TRBV12-4 and TRBJ2-7; 9 bases line up with TRBD1. The V and J ends lost 6 bases and 6 bases, in that order; junction bases with no gene match: 3. The CDR3 length is 12 residues. DNA for the CDR3: TGTGCCAGCAGCTCGACAGGGGGCGAGCAGTACTTC. It is translated as CASSSTGGEQYF.

The chain uses TRBV7-8 and TRBJ2-2; 9 nucleotides align to TRBD1. The CDR3 extends over 15 amino acids. V shed 5 bases, J shed 6 bases, and the junction held 7 bases outside the gene matches. Germline V gene data show CDR1 as SGHVS and CDR2 as FQNEAQ. CDR3 sequence reads: CASSPRRTGAGELFF. The CDR3 DNA reads TGTGCCAGCAGCCCCCGGAGGACAGGGGCCGGGGAGCTGTTTTTT.

The chain joins TRBV7-9 to TRBJ2-2; 8 positions match TRBD1. Unmatched junction bases numbered 9, after V lost 8 bases and J lost 4 bases. Germline V CDR1 and CDR2: SEHNR, FQNEAQ (reference sequence). CDR3 length: 15 amino acids. CDR3 in amino acids: CASAQDRVGTGELFF. Here the CDR3 DNA reads TGTGCCAGCGCCCAGGACAGGGTGGGCACCGGGGAGCTGTTTTTT.